This T cell receptor beta chain was captured in a study of OX40 agonist ivuxolimab in advanced cancers. About the research overall: Dose-escalation patients' cancers were hepatocellular carcinoma, melanoma, renal cell or head and neck cancer.

Researchers took blood at baseline, on cycle 4 day 1, and on cycle 7 day 1. Study results and limitations: At doses 0.1 to 3.0 mg/kg, CD4+ and CD8+ clones expanded. CD8+ T cells (on average) carried more expanded clones than CD4+ T cells.

Worth noting for this clone: Its antigen is currently unknown.

Germline CDR1 and CDR2: SEHNR and FQNEAQ (reference sequence). The CDR3 is 15 residues long. V trimming: 1 base; J trimming: 4 bases; junction bases outside the gene matches: 6. The method was immunoSEQ multiplex PCR; TCRdb's version includes in-frame clones alone and lacks a portion of them. Here the sample spans almost 70,000 clones, around 87% being singletons. The sequence came from an adult with an advanced solid tumor such as melanoma, head and neck, liver or kidney cancer. This specimen was CD4+ or CD8+ T cells sorted from blood, taken in a trial of the OX40 agonist ivuxolimab. The chain carries TRBV7-9 and TRBJ1-2; the match to TRBD1 covers 7 bases. CDR3 protein: CASSLELTGAYGYTF. CDR3 in DNA: TGTGCCAGCAGCTTAGAGCTCACAGGGGCCTATGGCTACACCTTC.